These 8 T cell receptor beta chains share one sample of origin, sequenced in a study of PD-L1 blockade in urothelial cancer. Stated time point: pretreatment peripheral blood. Here immunoSEQ multiplex PCR was the method, and the copy in TCRdb shows in-frame clones only, minus some. The sample comprises 43,000 or so clones, 80% of which are singletons, and around 15% rests with the top ten. This specimen was PBMCs, taken around atezolizumab (anti-PD-L1) treatment. These receptors all come from a man between 60 and 75 years old with urothelial cancer.

This rearrangement joins TRBV5-1 to TRBJ1-6; D may be TRBD1 (6 bases). Germline CDR1 is SGHRS and CDR2 is YFSETQ. The CDR3 is 15 residues long. V lost 3 bases and J 9 bases, leaving 16 bases between the germline ends. CDR3 sequence: CASSSGGAGGSPLHF. The CDR3 bases are TGCGCCAGCAGCTCGGGGGGGGCAGGAGGTTCACCCCTCCACTTT.

This sequence joins TRBV4-2 and TRBJ1-1; possible D gene TRBD1, 5 bases. This CDR3 spans 17 amino acids. Deletions cut 1 base from V and 0 bases from J, with 15 bases between. Germline V CDR1 and CDR2: LGHNA, YNFKEQ. Here the CDR3 reads CASSQAWGVELNTEAFF. The CDR3 bases are TGTGCCAGCAGCCAAGCCTGGGGCGTAGAATTGAACACTGAAGCTTTCTTT.

V gene TRBV30 combines with J gene TRBJ2-7; a weak D match, TRBD2 (5 bases). Trimming pared 3 bases from V and 2 bases from J, leaving 8 bases between. Germline CDR1 is GTSNPN and CDR2 is SVGIG (reference sequence). The CDR3 consists of 12 residues. The CDR3 sequence is CAWSPGAYEQYF. In DNA, the CDR3 is TGTGCCTGGAGCCCCGGGGCCTACGAGCAGTACTTC. The variable domain in full, completed from reference TRBV30 and TRBJ2-7, reads SQTIHQWPATLVQPVGSPLSLECTVEGTSNPNLYWYRQAAGRGLQLLFYSVGIGQISSEVPQNLSASRPQDRQFILSSKKLLLSDSGFYLCAWSPGAYEQYFGPGTRLTVT.

V is TRBV28 and J is TRBJ2-5, with D maybe TRBD2 (5 bases). The CDR3 runs 14 residues. Germline assignment: CDR1 MDHEN and CDR2 SYDVKM. The V and J ends lost 3 bases and 5 bases respectively, with 13 bases between them. CDR3 sequence reads: CASSLIGVGETQYF. The CDR3 nucleotides are TGTGCCAGCAGTTTGATCGGGGTAGGGGAGACCCAGTACTTC.

The chain recombines TRBV6-6 with TRBJ1-2; 11 bases fit TRBD1. Germline V gene lookup returns CDR1 MNHNY and CDR2 SVGAGI (reference sequence). With 5 bases clipped from V and 7 bases from J, the junction kept 6 bases outside the gene matches. The CDR3 covers 14 residues. The CDR3 reads CASSPQGQGVGYTF. CDR3 nucleotide sequence: TGTGCCAGCAGTCCACAGGGACAGGGGGTTGGCTACACCTTC.

The CDR3 loop is CASSVGDRGWEQYF. The CDR3 DNA sequence: TGTGCCAGCAGCGTAGGTGACAGGGGCTGGGAGCAGTACTTC. The chain is built from TRBV9 and TRBJ2-7; 8 positions agree with TRBD1. From germline, CDR1 is SGDLS and CDR2 YYNGEE. The CDR3 length is 14 residues. With 0 bases clipped from V and 7 bases from J, the junction kept 6 bases outside the gene matches.

V is TRBV27 and J is TRBJ2-1; D is possibly TRBD2 (5 bases). Germline CDR1 MNHEY, CDR2 SMNVEV (reference sequence). Trimming pared 2 bases from V and 6 bases from J, leaving 5 bases between. The CDR3 loop spans 12 amino acids. The CDR3 region is CASSLRGNEQFF. The CDR3 coding sequence is TGTGCCAGCAGTTTACGGGGCAATGAGCAGTTCTTC.

V is TRBV5-6 and J is TRBJ2-1, with 9 bases matching TRBD1. This CDR3 has 15 residues. Trimming at V came to 2 bases and at J to 5 bases, leaving 5 bases not matched to a gene. Germline V CDR1 and CDR2: SGHDT, YYEEEE. The CDR3, as DNA: TGTGCCAGCAGCTTCGGGACAGGGTTGGACAATGAGCAGTTCTTC. Translated, it gives CASSFGTGLDNEQFF.